The entry below describes one T cell receptor (beta chain). The CDR3 consists of 15 residues. V trimming: 5 bases; J trimming: 3 bases; junction bases outside the gene matches: 9. Per germline, CDR1 MDHEN and CDR2 SYDVKM. Data came from immunoSEQ multiplex PCR; TCRdb stores just in-frame clones and leaves some out. Of roughly 250,000 clones in the sample, approximately 90% were seen once. This sample is drawn from a study of blood T cell repertoires in COVID-19. The clonotype was recovered from a man aged 25 to 40 with acute or convalescent COVID-19. The chain recombines TRBV28 with TRBJ2-7, with 8 bases that match TRBD2. What was sequenced was peripheral blood. The CDR3 sequence is CASSSATSGRYEQYF. DNA for the CDR3: TGTGCCAGCAGTAGCGCCACTAGCGGTCGCTACGAGCAGTACTTC.